The clone carrying this T cell receptor beta chain has a handful of counts. Its antigen is undetermined. Germline V gene data show CDR1 as SNHLY and CDR2 as FYNNEI. V gave up 1 base and J gave up 4 bases; unmatched junction bases: 7. The CDR3 runs 16 residues. The data are from a study of T cell responses to AZD1222 COVID-19 vaccine. Regarding the study as a whole: Once two AZD1222 doses were given, Spike-specific TCR breadth and depth went up.

Clones were sequenced by immunoSEQ multiplex PCR, and TCRdb holds only the in-frame ones, with some missing. The table shows some 170,000 clones, with approximately 94% occurring only once. The V gene is TRBV2, the J gene TRBJ2-1; 7 nucleotides match TRBD2. The origin of this receptor is an adult in good health. The sample consisted of peripheral blood, taken on day 0 of AZD1222 vaccination. Here the CDR3 DNA reads TGTGCCAGCAGTGAAGTTCGGCTAGCGGTATACAATGAGCAGTTCTTC. It yields the protein CASSEVRLAVYNEQFF.